This TCR beta chain was sequenced during a study of Tregs in tolerant kidney transplant recipients. The method was immunoSEQ multiplex PCR; TCRdb's version includes in-frame clones alone and lacks a portion of them. The table has some 240,000 clones, about four fifths seen once. The origin of this receptor is a human donor in good health. The sequencing input was CD4+ T cells from blood.

The DNA of the CDR3 is TGTGCCAGAGACGAGGGGGGGGAGCCCCAGCATTTT. It translates to CARDEGGEPQHF. The chain recombines TRBV2 with TRBJ1-5, with D perhaps TRBD1 (6 bases). The CDR3 is 12 residues long. V was cut by 9 bases and J by 8 bases, with 14 bases left in between. Germline values: CDR1 SNHLY, CDR2 FYNNEI.